The 14 T cell receptor beta chains presented below share a single source sample, sequenced in a study of molecular identifiers for immune sequencing clone quantification. Each CDR3 protein gets one entry after TCRdb re-called the PCR reads with MiXCR. The top ten clones hold roughly 0.9% of a sample with about 640,000 distinct CDR3 sequences, 15% to 20% of them seen once. Sequencing input: naive CD8+ T cells from blood, with Jurkat cell RNA spiked in. Subset meaning: FACS-sorted CD8+CD4-CCR7+CD45RA+ naive T cells. All receptors come from a human donor in good health. Some libraries in this study had Jurkat cell RNA spiked in.

This clonotype was counted ten times or more. The V call is TRBV12-3 or TRBV12-4, the J call TRBJ1-4; possibly TRBD1 for D (5 bases). CDR3 size: 14 residues. Trimming cost V 3 bases and J 7 bases, with 12 bases left between them. The CDR3 loop reads CASSFGKGIEKLFF. The CDR3 DNA follows: TGTGCCAGCAGTTTCGGGAAGGGGATTGAAAAACTGTTTTTT.

The chain combines TRBV4-3 with TRBJ2-4; tentative D call: TRBD2 (6 bases). The CDR3 covers 15 residues. Trimming took off 4 bases at V and 8 bases at J, with 18 bases between the two ends. The germline V gene has CDR1 LGHNA and CDR2 YSLEER. This CDR3 reads CASSRDRATSDIQYF. The CDR3 DNA follows: TGCGCCAGCAGCCGAGATAGGGCGACTAGTGACATTCAGTACTTC.

The table lists this clonotype with many counts. This chain links TRBV4-3 with TRBJ2-2; unclear D gene. Trimming removed 1 base from V and 5 bases from J, with 8 bases in between. This CDR3 is 14 amino acids long. In germline, CDR1 is LGHNA, CDR2 YSLEER. The CDR3 DNA sequence: TGCGCCAGCAGCCAAGCAAGGTTAACCGGGGAGCTGTTTTTT. It encodes CASSQARLTGELFF.

In this sample, this clonotype turned up many times. The CDR3 sequence is CASSPGWGGRNQPQHF. Written as DNA, the CDR3 is TGCGCCAGCAGCCCTGGCTGGGGCGGGCGCAATCAGCCCCAGCATTTT. The V call is TRBV4-1, the J call TRBJ1-5; weak D call: TRBD1 (5 bases). The germline V gene has CDR1 MGHRA and CDR2 YSYEKL. The V end lost 4 bases, the J end lost 2 bases, and 15 bases lay between the germline ends. This CDR3 has 16 residues.

The table lists this clonotype with many counts. This sequence joins TRBV6-5 and TRBJ1-2, with a weak D call TRBD1 (5 bases). Germline CDR1 is MNHEY and CDR2 is SVGAGI. CDR3 size: 14 residues. The germline V and J ends were trimmed by 6 bases and 7 bases, with 18 bases remaining between them. CDR3 sequence reads: CASSKGLTMFGYTF. The CDR3 coding sequence is TGTGCCAGCAGCAAGGGACTAACTATGTTTGGCTACACCTTC.

This clonotype was found a few times. The chain is built from TRBV5-4 and TRBJ2-7, with no clear D. In germline, CDR1 is SGHNT, CDR2 YYREEE (reference sequence). CDR3 length: 18 residues. With 4 bases removed from V and 0 bases from J, the gap between germline ends came to 23 bases. CDR3 region: CASSDAFSAGGISYEQYF. The CDR3 nucleotides are TGTGCCAGCAGCGACGCTTTCTCCGCCGGTGGGATCTCCTACGAGCAGTACTTC.

This clonotype was detected only a few times. The chain carries TRBV15 and TRBJ2-3, with D perhaps matching TRBD1 or TRBD2 (5 bases each). This CDR3 spans 13 amino acids. Germline V gene data show CDR1 as LNHNV and CDR2 as YYDKDF (reference sequence). Trimming cost V 5 bases and J 9 bases, with 15 bases left between them. CDR3 protein: CATSVRRDLTQYF. The CDR3 bases are TGTGCCACCAGCGTACGTCGGGACCTAACGCAGTATTTT.

Notes on this clonotype: A much larger clonotype is one base distant, so this may be a read error. The gene calls are TRBV7-2 and TRBJ1-1; D gene unclear. This CDR3 has 15 amino acids. Per germline, CDR1 SGHTA and CDR2 FQGNSA. CDR3 region: CASSAHEYMNTEVFF. As DNA, the CDR3 is TGTGCCAGCAGCGCTCACGAATACATGAACACTGAAGTTTTCTTT.

This clonotype was observed at least ten times. CDR3 protein: CASSSTGTQGPEAFF. CDR3 bases: TGTGCCAGCAGCTCCACCGGGACACAGGGGCCGGAAGCTTTCTTT. The chain is built from TRBV7-9 and TRBJ1-1, with TRBD1 identical over 7 bases. Losses at the gene ends were 4 bases for V and 8 bases for J; bases not matched to a gene: 13. The germline gives CDR1 SEHNR, CDR2 FQNEAQ (reference sequence). CDR3 length: 15 amino acids.

This clonotype was picked up many times. V usage is TRBV5-5 and J usage is TRBJ2-5; 12 positions match TRBD2. Looked up from germline, CDR1 is SGHKS and CDR2 is YYEKEE (reference sequence). This CDR3 contains 16 residues. Trimming cost V 2 bases and J 4 bases; bases outside gene matches: 6. The CDR3 loop is CASSFLSSGGAETQYF. The CDR3 coding sequence is TGTGCCAGCAGCTTCCTGTCTAGCGGGGGGGCAGAGACCCAGTACTTC.

This clonotype was counted many times. V gene TRBV20-1 combines with J gene TRBJ2-7; 11 bases are a match to TRBD2. Germline CDR1 and CDR2: DFQATT and SNEGSKA (reference sequence). This CDR3 comprises 17 residues. V dropped 0 bases and J dropped 4; count of bases not matched to a gene: 11. CDR3 in amino acids: CSARDGLAGSLLYEQYF. The CDR3, as DNA: TGCAGTGCTAGAGATGGACTAGCGGGTTCACTCTTGTACGAGCAGTACTTC.

The chain couples TRBV3-1 to TRBJ2-1; D possibly corresponds to TRBD2 (7 bases). The CDR3 has 16 amino acids. Trimming pared 4 bases from V and 1 base from J, leaving 14 bases between. The germline CDR1 and CDR2 sequences are LGHDT and YNNKEL (reference sequence). In DNA, the CDR3 is TGTGCCAGCAGCCCGGGGGAGGGACAATCCTACAATGAGCAGTTCTTC. This codes for CASSPGEGQSYNEQFF.

This clonotype was seen repeatedly, ten times or more. The gene calls are TRBV27 and TRBJ2-3, with 9 bases fitting TRBD2. V shed 10 bases, J shed 0 bases, and the junction held 11 bases outside the gene matches. Germline V gives CDR1 MNHEY, CDR2 SMNVEV (reference sequence). CDR3 length: 16 amino acids. Here the CDR3 reads CATAGLAVSSTDTQYF. The CDR3, as DNA: TGTGCCACAGCGGGACTAGCCGTCTCTAGCACAGATACGCAGTATTTT.

The chain links TRBV19 to TRBJ1-1; D might be TRBD1 (5 bases). V lost 3 bases, J lost 2 bases, and 10 bases lay in between. The CDR3 is 14 residues long. The germline V gene encodes CDR1 LNHDA and CDR2 SQIVND (reference sequence). CDR3 sequence reads: CASSIQGPNTEAFF. For the CDR3, the DNA is TGTGCCAGTAGTATTCAGGGACCCAACACTGAAGCTTTCTTT.